This T cell receptor (beta chain) was captured in a study of CD8 T cells in ankylosing spondylitis. TCRdb independently ran MiXCR on the 5' RACE reads; one entry per CDR3 protein. In the table there are fewer than 180,000 distinct CDR3 sequences, approximately 44% of which are singletons. This clonotype occurred a few times. The antigen remains unidentified. Study-level findings and limits: A TCR beta motif made of fewer than ten highly homologous variants seemed typical of ankylosing spondylitis blood. Prior literature has documented some motif variants in synovial fluid and blood from reactive arthritis. Significantly higher representation of disease-linked clones was reported for matched ankylosing spondylitis synovial fluid.

Sample: synovial fluid, either unsorted or a sorted T cell fraction (not recorded which). The source of this sequence is a male donor with ankylosing spondylitis.

The CDR3 protein is CASSRLWLSPLHF. The CDR3 bases are TGTGCCAGCAGCAGGCTATGGCTTTCACCCCTCCACTTT. V is TRBV7-6 and J is TRBJ1-6; no reliable D call. Germline V gene data show CDR1 as SGHVS and CDR2 as FNYEAQ. The CDR3 contains 13 residues. V shed 5 bases and J shed 9 bases, with 11 bases lying between them.